These 27 T cell receptor beta chains were sequenced from one sample in a study of blood T cell repertoires in COVID-19 (dated by TCRdb to 2020 to 2022). Library method: the immunoSEQ multiplex PCR assay. TCRdb mirrors the immuneACCESS table, restricted to in-frame sequences. Some clones are absent from its copies; in checked studies, under half trace to an unresolved V gene, and the reason for the others is unknown. For this sample the table gives 540,000 or so clones, of which about 89% were detected only once. The ten largest clones capture 7.5% to 9% of the sample. Sequenced sample: peripheral blood. The source is a woman between 45 and 65 years old with COVID-19, enrolled during active disease.

This chain links TRBV19 with TRBJ2-2; D is ambiguous. V lost 7 bases, J lost 0 bases, and 6 bases lay in between. The CDR3 is made up of 13 amino acids. Germline CDR1 reads LNHDA; CDR2 reads SQIVND (reference sequence). The DNA of the CDR3 is TGTGCCAGTATAGTACCGAACACCGGGGAGCTGTTTTTT. Residues: CASIVPNTGELFF.

The chain couples TRBV10-3 to TRBJ2-4, with a possible D match to TRBD2 (5 bases). V was cut by 10 bases and J by 0 bases, with 10 bases left in between. CDR3 size: 13 residues. Per germline, CDR1 ENHRY and CDR2 SYGVKD. CDR3 residues: CATGELAKNIQYF. The CDR3 DNA reads TGTGCCACCGGGGAACTAGCCAAAAACATTCAGTACTTC.

The rearrangement links TRBV7-6 to TRBJ1-4; D is undetermined. V was clipped by 0 bases and J by 5 bases, with 4 bases between them. The length of the CDR3 is 13 residues. The germline V gene has CDR1 SGHVS and CDR2 FNYEAQ. CDR3 nucleotides: TGTGCCAGCAGCTTAGCTCTGAATGAAAAACTGTTTTTT. This sequence encodes CASSLALNEKLFF.

As DNA, the CDR3 is TGTGCCAGCAGTCGATCCTCCTCTGGAAACACCATATATTTT. Translated: CASSRSSSGNTIYF. The chain is built from TRBV6-6 and TRBJ1-3; D gene ambiguous. The V and J ends lost 5 bases and 0 bases respectively, with 8 bases between them. The CDR3 length is 14 residues. CDR1 and CDR2 from the germline V gene are MNHNY and SVGAGI (reference sequence).

Here the CDR3 reads CASSMHSLNTEAFF. The CDR3 DNA sequence: TGTGCCAGCAGTATGCATAGTTTGAACACTGAAGCTTTCTTT. The chain is built from TRBV2 and TRBJ1-1; no definite D call. Germline V gene data show CDR1 as SNHLY and CDR2 as FYNNEI. The CDR3 runs 14 residues. V shed 5 bases and J shed 0 bases, with 10 bases lying between them.

This sequence joins TRBV12-5 and TRBJ2-1, with D perhaps matching TRBD1 (6 bases). The CDR3 extends over 14 amino acids. The V and J ends lost 0 bases and 9 bases respectively, with 12 bases between them. CDR1 and CDR2 from the germline V gene are LGHNT and FRNRAP. CDR3 nucleotides: TGTGCTAGTGGTTTGGTCCGAACAGGGAGTGAGCAGTTCTTC. This gives the protein CASGLVRTGSEQFF.

The rearrangement joins TRBV30 to TRBJ2-2; TRBD2 is a possible D gene (5 bases). Germline V CDR1 and CDR2: GTSNPN, SVGIG (reference sequence). This CDR3 has 13 residues. The germline V and J ends were trimmed by 8 bases and 7 bases, with 17 bases remaining between them. CDR3 loop: CAGKSGKGGELFF. The CDR3 nucleotides are TGTGCCGGGAAGTCGGGAAAGGGCGGGGAGCTGTTTTTT. Filled out from reference TRBV30 and TRBJ2-2, the complete variable domain reads SQTIHQWPATLVQPVGSPLSLECTVEGTSNPNLYWYRQAAGRGLQLLFYSVGIGQISSEVPQNLSASRPQDRQFILSSKKLLLSDSGFYLCAGKSGKGGELFFGEGSRLTVL.

The sample holds one count of this clone. The J gene is TRBJ1-1, the V gene TRBV28; a weak D match, TRBD1 (5 bases). This CDR3 has 16 residues. The V and J ends lost 5 bases and 2 bases respectively, with 18 bases between them. In germline, CDR1 is MDHEN, CDR2 SYDVKM. The CDR3 protein is CASSPPSGLKNTEAFF. Written as DNA, the CDR3 is TGTGCCAGCAGTCCTCCCTCGGGACTTAAAAACACTGAAGCTTTCTTT.

This chain's CDR3 is CASSWGQGVNQPQHF. DNA of the CDR3: TGTGCCAGTAGTTGGGGACAGGGAGTCAATCAGCCCCAGCATTTT. The chain combines TRBV19 with TRBJ1-5, with 9 bases lining up with TRBD1. The CDR3 has 15 amino acids. In germline, CDR1 is LNHDA, CDR2 SQIVND (reference sequence). Germline trimming cut 5 bases from V and 3 bases from J; bases unmatched to any gene: 5.

This clone was observed a handful of times. The chain recombines TRBV5-6 with TRBJ1-6, with D possibly being TRBD1 (5 bases). Looked up from germline, CDR1 is SGHDT and CDR2 is YYEEEE. Trimming took off 0 bases at V and 8 bases at J, with 15 bases between the two ends. This CDR3 has 16 residues. The CDR3 is CASSLVGRGDHSPLHF. The CDR3 DNA sequence: TGTGCCAGCAGCTTGGTGGGGAGGGGAGACCATTCACCCCTCCACTTT. Using reference TRBV5-6 and TRBJ1-6 for the parts outside the CDR3, the full variable domain is DAGVTQSPTHLIKTRGQQVTLRCSPKSGHDTVSWYQQALGQGPQFIFQYYEEEERQRGNFPDRFSGHQFPNYSSELNVNALLLGDSALYLCASSLVGRGDHSPLHFGNGTRLTVT.

The rearrangement uses TRBV6-5 and TRBJ2-1; D gene ambiguous. Germline CDR1 MNHEY, CDR2 SVGAGI. The V end was cut by 0 bases, the J end by 9 bases, with 6 bases between. The CDR3 consists of 12 residues. The CDR3, as DNA: TGTGCCAGCAGTTACTCCCGGAGTGAGCAGTTCTTC. The encoded protein is CASSYSRSEQFF.

This rearrangement joins TRBV7-9 to TRBJ2-2; a weak D match, TRBD2 (5 bases). Trimming removed 5 bases from V and 7 bases from J, with 17 bases in between. The V gene's germline CDR1 is SEHNR and CDR2 FQNEAQ (reference sequence). The CDR3 runs to 15 residues. The CDR3: CASSDNRGAGGELFF. The CDR3 bases are TGTGCCAGCAGCGATAACCGGGGTGCCGGCGGGGAGCTGTTTTTT.

This chain connects TRBV29-1 to TRBJ1-2; unclear D gene. The germline gives CDR1 SQVTM, CDR2 ANQGSEA. The CDR3 length is 9 residues. Between the trimmed V and J ends, which lost 7 bases and 8 bases, there was a span of 8 bases. For the CDR3, the DNA is TGCAGCGCCTTGGAGGGCTACACCTTC. The encoded protein is CSALEGYTF. Full variable domain (outside the CDR3, taken from reference TRBV29-1 and TRBJ1-2): SAVISQKPSRDICQRGTSLTIQCQVDSQVTMMFWYRQQPGQSLTLIATANQGSEATYESGFVIDKFPISRPNLTFSTLTVSNMSPEDSSIYLCSALEGYTFGSGTRLTVV.

The gene calls are TRBV19 and TRBJ2-3; no clear D gene. Per the germline V gene, CDR1 is LNHDA and CDR2 is SQIVND (reference sequence). CDR3 length: 13 amino acids. Trimming pared 5 bases from V and 1 base from J, leaving 7 bases between. This CDR3 reads CASSVAGTDTQYF. The CDR3, as DNA: TGTGCCAGTAGTGTCGCAGGCACAGATACGCAGTATTTT.

This clone is a singleton in its sample. The chain couples TRBV4-2 to TRBJ2-1; no clear D. The germline gives CDR1 LGHNA, CDR2 YNFKEQ. Trimming pared 0 bases from V and 6 bases from J, leaving 9 bases between. CDR3 size: 14 residues. CDR3 protein: CASSQDVRGNEQFF. In DNA form, the CDR3 reads TGTGCCAGCAGCCAAGACGTACGAGGCAATGAGCAGTTCTTC.

This clone was observed once. The chain recombines TRBV18 with TRBJ1-4; D not certain. This CDR3 region has 14 residues. Germline assignment: CDR1 KGHSH and CDR2 LQKENI. Trimming stripped 3 bases from V and 0 bases from J, with 5 bases between. The CDR3 region has the DNA TGTGCCAGCTCACCGGGCGCAACTAATGAAAAACTGTTTTTT. It yields the protein CASSPGATNEKLFF.

The CDR3 bases are TGTGCCAGCAGCCGCGAGGGCCGTCAGCCCCAGCATTTT. Encoded protein: CASSREGRQPQHF. The chain links TRBV13 to TRBJ1-5; D gene uncertain. CDR3 size: 13 residues. CDR1 is PRHDT, CDR2 FYEKMQ, per germline (reference sequence). V was trimmed by 5 bases and J by 6 bases, leaving 11 bases between them.

This chain links TRBV18 with TRBJ2-7, with 7 bases that match TRBD2. Per germline, CDR1 KGHSH and CDR2 LQKENI. Trimming removed 5 bases from V and 5 bases from J; junction bases left unmatched: 6. This CDR3 has 13 amino acids. CDR3: CASSFGREDEQYF. The CDR3 nucleotides are TGTGCCAGCTCATTCGGCCGGGAGGACGAGCAGTACTTC.

This clone appeared once. The chain couples TRBV7-3 to TRBJ2-3; 14 nucleotides line up with TRBD2. The V and J ends lost 2 bases and 2 bases, in that order; junction bases with no gene match: 6. From germline, CDR1 is SGHTA and CDR2 FQGTGA. CDR3 length: 18 residues. CDR3 nucleotides: TGTGCCAGCAGCTTAGCTCCGGGACTAGCGGGGGACACAGATACGCAGTATTTT. It encodes CASSLAPGLAGDTDTQYF.

Only a few counts were recorded for this clone. The J gene is TRBJ1-1, the V gene TRBV11-2; D not certain. The CDR3 sequence is 14 residues long. Trimming took off 1 base at V and 5 bases at J, with 11 bases between the two ends. Germline V gives CDR1 SGHAT, CDR2 FQNNGV. The CDR3, as DNA: TGTGCCAGCAGCTTAGGGCCCTCGGGGACTGAAGCTTTCTTT. This gives the protein CASSLGPSGTEAFF.

The chain has TRBV30 and TRBJ2-5, with 9 nucleotides matching TRBD2. The V segment lost 0 bases and the J segment 10 bases; nucleotides outside the gene matches: 12. Germline CDR1 GTSNPN, CDR2 SVGIG (reference sequence). The CDR3 sequence is 15 residues long. The CDR3 nucleotides are TGTGCCTGGAGTGTAACAGGGGCGGGGGGGCCCGGCCAGTACTTC. It encodes CAWSVTGAGGPGQYF.

V is TRBV10-3 and J is TRBJ2-5, with TRBD1 matching over 9 bases. V dropped 6 bases and J dropped 5; count of bases not matched to a gene: 10. The germline CDR1 and CDR2 sequences are ENHRY and SYGVKD. This CDR3 is 15 amino acids long. The CDR3 protein is CAISNRDRAEETQYF. As DNA, the CDR3 is TGTGCCATCAGCAACCGGGACAGGGCGGAGGAGACCCAGTACTTC.

The chain carries TRBV4-1 and TRBJ2-1, with 11 positions matching TRBD2. The CDR3 covers 18 residues. The V gene end was trimmed by 2 bases and the J gene end by 0 bases; junction bases not matched to a gene: 6. Germline V gene sequence: CDR1 MGHRA, CDR2 YSYEKL. As DNA, the CDR3 is TGCGCCAGCAGCCAAAAACTAGCGGGGGTTCACTCCTACAATGAGCAGTTCTTC. As protein: CASSQKLAGVHSYNEQFF.

The chain has TRBV5-1 and TRBJ1-4, with 8 bases fitting TRBD1. With 4 bases clipped from V and 4 bases from J, the junction kept 9 bases outside the gene matches. This CDR3 is 16 amino acids long. Per germline, CDR1 SGHRS and CDR2 YFSETQ. The DNA of the CDR3 is TGCGCCAGCAGCGGCGCGGACAGGGATGTTAATGAAAAACTGTTTTTT. This gives the protein CASSGADRDVNEKLFF. Full variable domain (outside the CDR3, taken from reference TRBV5-1 and TRBJ1-4): KAGVTQTPRYLIKTRGQQVTLSCSPISGHRSVSWYQQTPGQGLQFLFEYFSETQRNKGNFPGRFSGRQFSNSRSEMNVSTLELGDSALYLCASSGADRDVNEKLFFGSGTQLSVL.

J is TRBJ1-1 and V is TRBV5-4, with 12 bases that match TRBD1. Germline CDR1 is SGHNT and CDR2 is YYREEE (reference sequence). The CDR3 is made up of 17 amino acids. Trimming took 4 bases from V and 6 from J; bases not matched to a gene: 13. The CDR3 region is CASSVGTGGIRDSEAFF. The DNA of the CDR3 is TGTGCCAGCAGCGTGGGGACAGGGGGCATTCGTGATTCTGAAGCTTTCTTT.

The rearrangement links TRBV15 to TRBJ1-2; no reliable D call. Trimming took 6 bases from V and 13 from J, leaving 24 bases between them. CDR3 length: 14 amino acids. Germline V lookup: CDR1 LNHNV, CDR2 YYDKDF (reference sequence). The CDR3: CATSPRSSETSPTF. CDR3 DNA sequence: TGTGCCACCAGTCCCCGTTCAAGTGAGACATCCCCCACCTTC.

This chain joins TRBV2 and TRBJ2-3; weak D call: TRBD1 (6 bases). Trimming cost V 6 bases and J 0 bases, with 19 bases left between them. The CDR3 loop spans 17 amino acids. CDR1 is SNHLY, CDR2 FYNNEI, per germline. DNA of the CDR3: TGTGCCAGCAGCCCACTTGGGGGCCTGACTAGCACAGATACGCAGTATTTT. Protein sequence: CASSPLGGLTSTDTQYF.